Sequencing of this T cell receptor (beta chain) was carried out in a study of shared clonotypes between healthy human individuals. Findings and limits, study-wide: Non-shared clonotypes displayed generation probabilities falling below those of clonotypes present in all four donors. Relative to memory subsets, naive subsets generally showed larger estimated richness. Among donors, clonotype sharing was expected to be affected by sequencing depth.

Generated by immunoSEQ multiplex PCR, the TCRdb table keeps only in-frame clones and is missing some. The data contain some 2.3 million clones, approximately 93% of them singletons. Per germline, CDR1 SGHTA and CDR2 FQGNSA. Trimming cost V 5 bases and J 7 bases; bases outside gene matches: 14. The CDR3 totals 16 residues. A word on this clone: What it binds is unknown.

The chain carries TRBV7-2 and TRBJ2-3, with 8 bases matching TRBD2. This receptor was taken from a man aged 18 to 29 in good health. Some clones in this sample may be carry-over from other donors' samples. The sample taken for sequencing was naive CD4+ T cells from PBMCs. The sample's subset: CD45RA+ positively selected. CDR3 residues: CASSPTSGRTGNTQYF. In DNA, the CDR3 is TGTGCCAGCAGCCCAACTAGCGGAAGGACCGGGAATACGCAGTATTTT.